These 21 T cell receptor beta chains were sequenced from one sample in a study of early T cells in non-severe SARS-CoV-2 infection. One entry per CDR3 protein, called by TCRdb with MiXCR from the 5' RACE reads. The sample comprises about 100,000 distinct CDR3 sequences, 13% of which are singletons, and around 2% rests with the top ten. The sample comprised whole blood. These receptors all stem from an adult who was a healthcare worker with PCR-confirmed SARS-CoV-2 infection or an uninfected control (not recorded which).

This clonotype occurred many times. The chain employs TRBV29-1 and TRBJ2-3; TRBD1 matches 8 bases. J lost 4 bases, V lost 3 bases, and 6 bases had no gene match. In germline, CDR1 is SQVTM, CDR2 ANQGSEA. The CDR3 spans 14 residues. CDR3 region: CSVDTDRGADTQYF. The CDR3 DNA follows: TGCAGCGTTGACACCGACAGGGGCGCAGATACGCAGTATTTT.

This clonotype was seen many times. This chain joins TRBV2 and TRBJ1-4; TRBD1 agrees at 9 bases. The V gene's germline CDR1 is SNHLY and CDR2 FYNNEI. The CDR3 extends over 15 amino acids. V shed 6 bases, J shed 7 bases, and the junction held 9 bases outside the gene matches. CDR3 region: CASRGDRVSGEKLFF. DNA for the CDR3: TGTGCCAGCAGGGGGGACAGGGTCAGCGGTGAAAAACTGTTTTTT.

This chain joins TRBV2 and TRBJ2-5, with 8 bases lining up with TRBD2. Germline V gene data show CDR1 as SNHLY and CDR2 as FYNNEI. The CDR3 runs to 14 residues. Unmatched junction bases numbered 9, after V lost 6 bases and J lost 6 bases. DNA of the CDR3: TGTGCCAGCAGCGACTGGCGGGGGGAGAAGACCCAGTACTTC. Translated: CASSDWRGEKTQYF.

J is TRBJ2-3 and V is TRBV19; TRBD2 agrees at 7 bases. Trimming removed 8 bases from V and 1 base from J; junction bases left unmatched: 9. CDR3 length: 15 residues. The germline V gene encodes CDR1 LNHDA and CDR2 SQIVND (reference sequence). CDR3 protein: CASGVSSGRTDTQYF. CDR3 DNA sequence: TGTGCCAGTGGAGTCTCTAGCGGTCGCACAGATACGCAGTATTTT.

V usage is TRBV7-6 and J usage is TRBJ2-5, with TRBD1 matching over 9 bases. With 5 bases clipped from V and 4 bases from J, the junction kept 8 bases outside the gene matches. Germline CDR1 is SGHVS and CDR2 is FNYEAQ. The CDR3 extends over 15 amino acids. The CDR3, as DNA: TGTGCCAGCAGCAAGAGGACAGGGGCCGGAGAGACCCAGTACTTC. The encoded protein is CASSKRTGAGETQYF.

V is TRBV29-1 and J is TRBJ2-2; unclear D gene. Germline V gene data show CDR1 as SQVTM and CDR2 as ANQGSEA. The CDR3 runs 14 residues. V was clipped by 4 bases and J by 4 bases, with 13 bases between them. The CDR3: CSVGVGQSTGELFF. CDR3 coding DNA: TGCAGCGTTGGAGTGGGCCAGAGCACCGGGGAGCTGTTTTTT.

This sequence joins TRBV28 and TRBJ2-7, with no clear D. V was pared by 3 bases and J by 6 bases, with 9 bases between. CDR3 length: 12 residues. CDR1 MDHEN and CDR2 SYDVKM come from the germline V gene. Written as DNA, the CDR3 is TGTGCCAGCAGTTTTTTGTTGGTCGAGCAGTACTTC. The encoded protein is CASSFLLVEQYF.

This clonotype was detected only a few times. V usage is TRBV2 and J usage is TRBJ2-5, with a tentative D call TRBD2 (6 bases). This CDR3 is built from 15 residues. V lost 7 bases and J 1 base, leaving 16 bases between the germline ends. The germline V gene has CDR1 SNHLY and CDR2 FYNNEI. In DNA, the CDR3 is TGTGCCAGCATTTGGGGTGGCGGGGCCCAAGAGACCCAGTACTTC. Its protein is CASIWGGGAQETQYF. The entire variable domain, with the rest obtained from reference TRBV2 and TRBJ2-5, is as follows: EPEVTQTPSHQVTQMGQEVILRCVPISNHLYFYWYRQILGQKVEFLVSFYNNEISEKSEIFDDQFSVERPDGSNFTLKIRSTKLEDSAMYFCASIWGGGAQETQYFGPGTRLLVL.

This clonotype was counted between two and nine times. The rearrangement links TRBV3-1 to TRBJ2-2; D gene unclear. Trimming pared 2 bases from V and 8 bases from J, leaving 6 bases between. Germline V gene sequence: CDR1 LGHDT, CDR2 YNNKEL (reference sequence). The length of the CDR3 is 12 residues. The CDR3 loop reads CASSQYVGELFF. DNA for the CDR3: TGTGCCAGCAGCCAATATGTAGGGGAGCTGTTTTTT.

This clonotype was observed a handful of times. The genes are TRBV7-9 and TRBJ2-7; D might be TRBD2 (5 bases). Trimming pared 5 bases from V and 6 bases from J, leaving 20 bases between. The CDR3 extends over 15 amino acids. The germline CDR1 and CDR2 sequences are SEHNR and FQNEAQ (reference sequence). Here the CDR3 reads CASSRDGGSGFEQYF. CDR3 DNA sequence: TGTGCCAGCAGCCGGGATGGCGGGTCCGGCTTCGAGCAGTACTTC. The variable domain in full, with the rest retrieved from reference TRBV7-9 and TRBJ2-7, is DTGVSQNPRHKITKRGQNVTFRCDPISEHNRLYWYRQTLGQGPEFLTYFQNEAQLEKSRLLSDRFSAERPKGSFSTLEIQRTEQGDSAMYLCASSRDGGSGFEQYFGPGTRLTVT.

The rearrangement joins TRBV28 to TRBJ1-3; D gene uncertain. The CDR3 covers 13 residues. Trimming removed 3 bases from V and 3 bases from J, with 6 bases in between. The germline V gene has CDR1 MDHEN and CDR2 SYDVKM. CDR3 protein: CASSFLGGNTIYF. The CDR3 DNA sequence: TGTGCCAGCAGTTTTTTAGGTGGAAACACCATATATTTT.

This clonotype was found a few times. The chain combines TRBV6-5 with TRBJ1-2, with D uncertain. Per the germline V gene, CDR1 is MNHEY and CDR2 is SVGAGI. V lost 6 bases to trimming and J lost 6 bases, with 17 bases between them. The CDR3 sequence is 14 residues long. DNA for the CDR3: TGTGCCAGCAGCCCGGGAAGATCACGGGATGGCTACACCTTC. Amino acid sequence: CASSPGRSRDGYTF.

V usage is TRBV2 and J usage is TRBJ2-1; the match to TRBD2 covers 7 bases. In germline, CDR1 is SNHLY, CDR2 FYNNEI. CDR3 length equals 15 residues. The junction had 5 bases not matched to a gene; V was cut back by 4 bases and J by 2 bases. CDR3 sequence: CASSVGGVTYNEQFF. The CDR3 nucleotides read TGTGCCAGCAGTGTGGGGGGGGTGACCTACAATGAGCAGTTCTTC. The complete variable domain, with remaining parts taken from reference TRBV2 and TRBJ2-1, reads EPEVTQTPSHQVTQMGQEVILRCVPISNHLYFYWYRQILGQKVEFLVSFYNNEISEKSEIFDDQFSVERPDGSNFTLKIRSTKLEDSAMYFCASSVGGVTYNEQFFGPGTRLTVL.

The chain couples TRBV20-1 to TRBJ1-1; unclear D gene. Germline CDR1 is DFQATT and CDR2 is SNEGSKA (reference sequence). V was cut by 4 bases and J by 1 base, with 16 bases left in between. The CDR3 is 15 residues long. CDR3 DNA: TGCAGTGCTAACCGAGGAGGGAACTGGAACACTGAAGCTTTCTTT. The encoded protein is CSANRGGNWNTEAFF.

This clonotype was observed a handful of times. The chain combines TRBV5-1 with TRBJ2-5; D is unclear. Germline loops: CDR1 SGHRS, CDR2 YFSETQ. The CDR3 covers 9 residues. V lost 8 bases, J lost 5 bases, and 4 bases lay in between. The CDR3 nucleotides are TGCGCCAGATCGGAGACCCAGTACTTC. As protein: CARSETQYF.

This clonotype has a handful of counts. This chain links TRBV28 with TRBJ1-1; the D is unclear. Germline CDR1 and CDR2: MDHEN and SYDVKM. Trimming removed 6 bases from V and 3 bases from J, with 8 bases in between. This CDR3 spans 12 amino acids. This CDR3 reads CASRVRYTEAFF. CDR3 nucleotide sequence: TGTGCCAGCAGGGTGAGGTACACTGAAGCTTTCTTT. Variable domain in full (rest from reference TRBV28 and TRBJ1-1): DVKVTQSSRYLVKRTGEKVFLECVQDMDHENMFWYRQDPGLGLRLIYFSYDVKMKEKGDIPEGYSVSREKKERFSLILESASTNQTSMYLCASRVRYTEAFFGQGTRLTVV.

This clonotype was observed a few times. The V and J genes are TRBV15 and TRBJ2-7; D perhaps matches TRBD1 (6 bases). Germline CDR1 reads LNHNV; CDR2 reads YYDKDF (reference sequence). CDR3 size: 15 residues. Trimming took 3 bases from V and 4 from J, leaving 16 bases between them. The CDR3, as DNA: TGTGCCACCAGCAGTCGATCGGGACACCAATACGAGCAGTACTTC. It specifies CATSSRSGHQYEQYF.

This clonotype was counted a few times. The chain carries TRBV14 and TRBJ2-7; the D gene is possibly TRBD2 (6 bases). CDR1 is SGHDN and CDR2 is FVKESK in the germline V gene. Trimming took off 6 bases at V and 6 bases at J, with 18 bases between the two ends. The CDR3 covers 14 residues. The CDR3 here is CASSHGGASIEQYF. DNA of the CDR3: TGTGCCAGCAGTCATGGCGGGGCGTCCATCGAGCAGTACTTC. Full variable domain (missing parts from reference TRBV14 and TRBJ2-7): EAGVTQFPSHSVIEKGQTVTLRCDPISGHDNLYWYRRVMGKEIKFLLHFVKESKQDESGMPNNRFLAERTGGTYSTLKVQPAELEDSGVYFCASSHGGASIEQYFGPGTRLTVT.

This clonotype showed up just a few times. The V and J genes are TRBV7-6 and TRBJ1-1, with TRBD1 as a possible D gene (5 bases). From germline, CDR1 is SGHVS and CDR2 FNYEAQ. Trimming stripped 2 bases from V and 4 bases from J, with 14 bases between. This CDR3 has 15 residues. The CDR3 coding sequence is TGTGCCAGCAGCTTACGGGGGGAAGCAGTCACTGAAGCTTTCTTT. It encodes CASSLRGEAVTEAFF.

This clonotype occurred many times. The chain couples TRBV9 to TRBJ2-3, with D perhaps given as TRBD1 or TRBD2 (5 bases each). V was clipped by 6 bases and J by 6 bases, with 17 bases between them. Germline values: CDR1 SGDLS, CDR2 YYNGEE. The CDR3 consists of 14 residues. CDR3 amino acids: CASNGAEVVDTQYF. The CDR3 DNA is TGTGCCAGCAACGGGGCGGAGGTGGTGGATACGCAGTATTTT.

In its sample, this clonotype was seen many times. This chain joins TRBV14 and TRBJ2-1, with 8 positions matching TRBD1. The CDR3 has 14 residues. J lost 9 bases, V lost 0 bases, and 4 bases had no gene match. In germline, CDR1 is SGHDN, CDR2 FVKESK. CDR3 bases: TGTGCCAGCAGCCAAGAGGACAGGGTGGGTGAGCAGTTCTTC. This translates into CASSQEDRVGEQFF.